The 21 T cell receptor beta chains below were found in one sample sequenced in a study of blood T cell repertoires in COVID-19. Clones were sequenced by immunoSEQ multiplex PCR, and TCRdb holds only the in-frame ones, with some missing. The sample contains 150,000 to 200,000 clones, roughly 90% of which appear only once. Material: peripheral blood. The origin of the receptors is a man in his forties or fifties with acute or convalescent COVID-19.

V gene TRBV5-5 combines with J gene TRBJ2-1; 13 nucleotides match TRBD2. The length of the CDR3 is 16 residues. Germline V gene sequence: CDR1 SGHKS, CDR2 YYEKEE (reference sequence). The V and J ends lost 0 bases and 7 bases, in that order; junction bases with no gene match: 4. CDR3 sequence reads: CASSLAGTSGVNEQFF. CDR3 coding DNA: TGTGCCAGCAGCTTGGCGGGGACTAGCGGGGTAAATGAGCAGTTCTTC.

This sequence joins TRBV5-1 and TRBJ1-1; tentatively, D is TRBD1 (5 bases). The V and J ends lost 7 bases and 2 bases respectively, with 12 bases between them. The CDR3 is 13 residues long. Germline V lookup: CDR1 SGHRS, CDR2 YFSETQ. CDR3 bases: TGCGCCAGCGGCGGGACGGCAAACACTGAAGCTTTCTTT. This encodes CASGGTANTEAFF.

The V call is TRBV4-3, the J call TRBJ2-5, with D possibly matching TRBD1 (5 bases). The V end was cut by 3 bases, the J end by 0 bases, with 11 bases between. The CDR3 consists of 15 residues. Germline V lookup: CDR1 LGHNA, CDR2 YSLEER. This CDR3 is CASSQDNRYQETQYF. The CDR3 bases are TGCGCCAGCAGCCAGGACAACAGGTACCAAGAGACCCAGTACTTC.

The chain carries TRBV19 and TRBJ2-7; 8 positions match TRBD2. With V trimmed by 5 bases and J by 4 bases, 10 bases remained unmatched. CDR1 is LNHDA, CDR2 SQIVND, per germline (reference sequence). The CDR3 spans 15 residues. The CDR3: CASSSSGGPRYEQYF. In DNA form, the CDR3 reads TGTGCCAGTAGTTCCAGCGGGGGACCGAGATACGAGCAGTACTTC.

The J gene is TRBJ2-7, the V gene TRBV28, with TRBD1 as a possible D gene (5 bases). CDR1 and CDR2 (germline): MDHEN, SYDVKM. V lost 6 bases, J lost 2 bases, and 11 bases lay in between. CDR3 size: 13 residues. As DNA, the CDR3 is TGTGCCAGCAGCCCGCCGGACACCTACGAGCAGTACGTC. Its translation is CASSPPDTYEQYV.

This chain joins TRBV28 and TRBJ1-1; 9 bases line up with TRBD1. V shed 6 bases, J shed 1 base, and the junction held 6 bases outside the gene matches. Per germline, CDR1 MDHEN and CDR2 SYDVKM. CDR3 size: 15 residues. This chain's CDR3 is CASRRTGAPNTEAFF. Written as DNA, the CDR3 is TGTGCCAGCAGACGGACAGGGGCCCCGAACACTGAAGCTTTCTTT.

This clone is a singleton in its sample. This chain links TRBV27 with TRBJ1-5; D is unclear. The CDR3 consists of 14 residues. V was shortened by 5 bases and J by 3 bases, with 11 bases between the two germline ends. CDR1 MNHEY and CDR2 SMNVEV come from the germline V gene (reference sequence). The CDR3 DNA reads TGTGCCAGCAGTCCCGGTTTGAACAATCAGCCCCAGCATTTT. It translates to CASSPGLNNQPQHF.

This chain joins TRBV28 and TRBJ1-4; possibly TRBD1 for D (6 bases). This CDR3 comprises 16 residues. Germline V lookup: CDR1 MDHEN, CDR2 SYDVKM. V was shortened by 3 bases and J by 3 bases, with 14 bases between the two germline ends. The CDR3 sequence: CASSLDRSPANEKLFF. The CDR3 DNA follows: TGTGCCAGCAGTTTGGACAGATCGCCGGCTAATGAAAAACTGTTTTTT.

The chain is built from TRBV10-3 and TRBJ2-3; D might be TRBD2 (6 bases). The V end lost 8 bases, the J end lost 5 bases, and 11 bases lay between the germline ends. The germline V gene encodes CDR1 ENHRY and CDR2 SYGVKD. This CDR3 contains 12 residues. The CDR3 loop reads CAIRRDQDTQYF. CDR3 nucleotides: TGTGCCATCCGGAGGGATCAAGATACGCAGTATTTT.

The chain combines TRBV6-2 or TRBV6-3 with TRBJ2-7; 7 nucleotides agree with TRBD1. The CDR3 extends over 15 amino acids. V shed 6 bases and J 3 bases; nucleotides not matched to a gene: 11. CDR1 and CDR2 (germline): MNHEY, SVGEGT. CDR3 coding DNA: TGTGCCAGCAGCCTAGCAGGGGGTGCGGTCTACGAGCAGTACGTC. It specifies CASSLAGGAVYEQYV.

The chain uses TRBV28 and TRBJ2-7; D perhaps matches TRBD2 (6 bases). This CDR3 region has 16 residues. The germline V gene encodes CDR1 MDHEN and CDR2 SYDVKM. The V end lost 6 bases, the J end lost 5 bases, and 23 bases lay between the germline ends. CDR3: CASRPTGTPGVHEQYF. In DNA, the CDR3 is TGTGCCAGCAGGCCCACCGGGACTCCGGGAGTCCACGAGCAGTACTTC. The variable domain in full, completed from reference TRBV28 and TRBJ2-7, reads DVKVTQSSRYLVKRTGEKVFLECVQDMDHENMFWYRQDPGLGLRLIYFSYDVKMKEKGDIPEGYSVSREKKERFSLILESASTNQTSMYLCASRPTGTPGVHEQYFGPGTRLTVT.

This clone was observed a single time. The rearrangement links TRBV4-2 to TRBJ2-1; 9 bases agree with TRBD2. Trimming at V came to 0 bases and at J to 8 bases, leaving 8 bases not matched to a gene. The V gene's germline CDR1 is LGHNA and CDR2 YNFKEQ. The CDR3 totals 16 residues. The CDR3 coding sequence is TGTGCCAGCAGCCAAGATTTGCGGGGGGGCCTCTATGAGCAGTTCTTC. Amino acid sequence: CASSQDLRGGLYEQFF.

The chain is built from TRBV3-1 (or the pseudogene TRBV3-2) and TRBJ2-5, with TRBD1 identical over 8 bases. The length of the CDR3 is 14 residues. V gave up 4 bases and J gave up 5 bases; unmatched junction bases: 6. CDR1 and CDR2 from the germline V gene are LGHDT and YNNKEL (reference sequence). Here the CDR3 DNA reads TGTGCCAGCAGCCTAGGACAGGGCCCCGAGACCCAGTACTTC. Protein sequence: CASSLGQGPETQYF.

On this clone: The sample holds other DNA sequences that translate to the same CDR3. This chain joins TRBV27 and TRBJ2-7; D is possibly TRBD1 (6 bases). Germline V CDR1 and CDR2: MNHEY, SMNVEV (reference sequence). V gave up 6 bases and J gave up 3 bases, with 6 bases separating them. The CDR3 contains 11 residues. CDR3 loop: CASRGGYEQYF. Here the CDR3 DNA reads TGTGCCAGCAGAGGGGGCTACGAGCAGTACTTC.

This clone has just a few counts. The V gene is TRBV5-1, the J gene TRBJ2-2, with 7 bases lining up with TRBD2. Germline CDR1 SGHRS, CDR2 YFSETQ. The CDR3 consists of 15 residues. V was clipped by 4 bases and J by 0 bases; unmatched bases: 3. CDR3 nucleotide sequence: TGCGCCAGCAGCAATGGGGGGGCGAACACCGGGGAGCTGTTTTTT. Translation gives CASSNGGANTGELFF.

The chain has TRBV7-9 and TRBJ1-1, with D perhaps matching TRBD1 (5 bases). CDR1 and CDR2 from the germline V gene are SEHNR and FQNEAQ (reference sequence). Trimming removed 3 bases from V and 5 bases from J, with 10 bases in between. This CDR3 region has 13 residues. CDR3 protein: CASSFGASTEAFF. The CDR3 region has the DNA TGTGCCAGCAGCTTTGGGGCTTCGACTGAAGCTTTCTTT.

The chain is built from TRBV20-1 and TRBJ2-5, with D possibly TRBD2 on 5 matching bases. The germline CDR1 and CDR2 sequences are DFQATT and SNEGSKA (reference sequence). Trimming removed 0 bases from V and 14 bases from J, with 13 bases in between. This CDR3 contains 11 residues. The chain's CDR3 is CSARDDPLVYF. In DNA, the CDR3 is TGCAGTGCTAGAGACGACCCACTAGTATACTTC.

The chain carries TRBV28 and TRBJ2-7; TRBD2 aligns across 7 bases. After removal of 4 bases from V and 12 bases from J, the junction contained 6 bases not matched to a gene. The CDR3 sequence is 11 residues long. Germline V lookup: CDR1 MDHEN, CDR2 SYDVKM. The CDR3 DNA reads TGTGCCAGCAGTTCCGGGGGGATACGGTACGTC. Residues: CASSSGGIRYV.

The J gene is TRBJ2-5, the V gene TRBV5-1, with TRBD2 matching over 12 bases. The CDR3 contains 14 residues. The V segment lost 8 bases and the J segment 5 bases; nucleotides outside the gene matches: 7. Germline CDR1 reads SGHRS; CDR2 reads YFSETQ. The CDR3 here is CASSSGRGWETQYF. CDR3 DNA sequence: TGCGCCAGTTCTAGCGGGAGGGGTTGGGAGACCCAGTACTTC.

This clone was detected once. V is TRBV7-8 and J is TRBJ2-7, with a weak D call TRBD2 (6 bases). In germline, CDR1 is SGHVS, CDR2 FQNEAQ. The CDR3 runs 13 residues. Between the trimmed V and J ends, which lost 5 bases and 7 bases, there was a span of 15 bases. Here the CDR3 reads CASSRAGSVEQYF. The CDR3 region has the DNA TGTGCCAGCAGCCGGGCCGGGAGCGTTGAGCAGTACTTC.

The rearrangement joins TRBV9 to TRBJ2-3, with D tentatively TRBD2 (6 bases). The CDR3 loop spans 16 amino acids. Germline V gives CDR1 SGDLS, CDR2 YYNGEE. V was pared by 0 bases and J by 0 bases, with 11 bases between. The CDR3 loop reads CASSVAPAGSTDTQYF. DNA for the CDR3: TGTGCCAGCAGCGTAGCGCCTGCGGGGAGCACAGATACGCAGTATTTT.